Sequencing of this T cell receptor (beta chain) was carried out in a study of CD8+ T cells in alopecia areata. Study-wide results and caveats: Normal skin's resident alphabeta T cells are sequenced alongside lesional scalp T cells. Among patients, TCR sharing was less clear than in mice, a difference possibly due in part to HLA diversity in the patient population. Compared with normal scalp, lesional scalp had higher clonality and more expanded CD8+ clones.

Germline lookup yields CDR1 LNHNV and CDR2 YYDKDF (reference sequence). The CDR3 spans 12 residues. The V gene lost 4 bases and the J gene lost 4 bases, with 7 bases spanning the gap. This clone showed up just a few times. Antigen specificity is unknown. cDNA reverse transcribed from extracted RNA served as the sequencing template. Sequencing was performed with immunoSEQ multiplex PCR; in TCRdb, only in-frame clones are kept and a portion is missing. The sample holds about 170,000 clones; about 72% are singletons and the top ten take roughly an eighth. Lesional scalp punch biopsies and peripheral blood were collected from alopecia areata patients.

The chain employs TRBV15 and TRBJ2-5; a possible D gene is TRBD2 (6 bases). The sequencing here drew on CD8+ T cells sorted from blood, taken at week 0. This clonotype was sampled from a human donor with alopecia areata. The CDR3 region is CATSKGGETQYF. The CDR3 region has the DNA TGTGCCACCAGCAAGGGAGGAGAGACCCAGTACTTC. Full variable domain (rest looked up from reference TRBV15 and TRBJ2-5): DAMVIQNPRYQVTQFGKPVTLSCSQTLNHNVMYWYQQKSSQAPKLLFHYYDKDFNNEADTPDNFQSRRPNTSFCFLDIRSPGLGDTAMYLCATSKGGETQYFGPGTRLLVL.